This TCR beta chain came from a study of control samples from healthy donors and cancer patients. Clones were read by immunoSEQ multiplex PCR, and TCRdb kept only the in-frame ones, dropping some. The table records 170,000 or so clones, around nine tenths of them present only once. The CDR3 contains 15 residues. V lost 0 bases to trimming and J lost 0 bases, with 8 bases between them. Germline V gives CDR1 SGDLS, CDR2 YYNGEE. Material for sequencing was blood. This receptor was obtained from a man aged 25 to 40 in good health. This sequence joins TRBV9 and TRBJ2-3, with a weak D call TRBD1 (6 bases). The CDR3 DNA follows: TGTGCCAGCAGCGTAGAAACAGGGAGCACAGATACGCAGTATTTT. Residues: CASSVETGSTDTQYF.